This passage covers 7 T cell receptor beta chains from one sample sequenced in a study of T-cell memory formation after mild COVID-19. TCRdb reprocessed the 5' RACE reads via MiXCR and lists one record per CDR3 protein. The data contain 350,000 to 400,000 distinct CDR3 sequences, around 21% of them singletons. The sequencing input was PBMCs or a T cell subset sorted from them (not recorded which). Receptors originate from an adult woman who had mild COVID-19 (a few samples of this study predate the infection). Cell type and time point are not known.

This clonotype was detected only a few times. The CDR3 is CASVVPGTSGYTF. CDR3 nucleotides: TGTGCCAGCGTCGTACCAGGGACGAGTGGCTACACCTTC. The chain links TRBV12-3 or TRBV12-4 to TRBJ1-2; D is possibly TRBD1 (5 bases). The V end was cut by 8 bases, the J end by 7 bases, with 17 bases between. This CDR3 spans 13 amino acids.

V and J are TRBV7-7 and TRBJ2-5; weak D call: TRBD1 (6 bases). V was cut by 2 bases and J by 2 bases, with 12 bases left in between. The CDR3 is made up of 15 amino acids. The germline CDR1 and CDR2 sequences are SSHAT and FNYEAQ (reference sequence). The CDR3: CASSLSQGLQETQYF. CDR3 nucleotides: TGTGCCAGCAGCTTATCACAGGGCCTACAAGAGACCCAGTACTTC. The whole variable domain, remainder taken from reference TRBV7-7 and TRBJ2-5, is GAGVSQSPRYKVTKRGQDVTLRCDPISSHATLYWYQQALGQGPEFLTYFNYEAQPDKSGLPSDRFSAERPEGSISTLTIQRTEQRDSAMYRCASSLSQGLQETQYFGPGTRLLVL.

This chain connects TRBV20-1 to TRBJ2-3, with D tentatively TRBD1 or TRBD2 (5 bases each). Trimming left V 3 bases short and J 1 base short, with 11 bases between. CDR3 length: 14 residues. Germline CDR1 and CDR2: DFQATT and SNEGSKA (reference sequence). DNA of the CDR3: TGCAGTGCTAGCGTCGGGACCGGCACAGATACGCAGTATTTT. It is translated as CSASVGTGTDTQYF.

This clonotype has only a few counts. The chain has TRBV28 and TRBJ2-7, with no clear D. The CDR3 spans 12 residues. V was shortened by 9 bases and J by 4 bases, with 13 bases between the two germline ends. Germline V CDR1 and CDR2: MDHEN, SYDVKM. The DNA of the CDR3 is TGTGCCAGTTCGACGGTGACTTACGAGCAGTACTTC. This codes for CASSTVTYEQYF. Filled out from reference TRBV28 and TRBJ2-7, the complete variable domain reads DVKVTQSSRYLVKRTGEKVFLECVQDMDHENMFWYRQDPGLGLRLIYFSYDVKMKEKGDIPEGYSVSREKKERFSLILESASTNQTSMYLCASSTVTYEQYFGPGTRLTVT.

This clonotype appeared many times. The chain employs TRBV24-1 and TRBJ2-3; D uncertain. V was cut by 6 bases and J by 3 bases, with 6 bases left in between. Germline V CDR1 and CDR2: KGHDR, SFDVKD. The CDR3 is made up of 12 amino acids. Here the CDR3 reads CATSLGTDTQYF. The CDR3 DNA reads TGTGCCACCAGTCTAGGAACAGATACGCAGTATTTT.

V and J are TRBV4-3 and TRBJ2-5; D ambiguous. CDR1 LGHNA and CDR2 YSLEER come from the germline V gene. Trimming stripped 4 bases from V and 5 bases from J, with 17 bases between. The CDR3 spans 15 residues. CDR3 sequence: CASSLSPTARETQYF. CDR3 DNA: TGCGCCAGCAGCCTATCCCCGACCGCCCGGGAGACCCAGTACTTC.

This clonotype has just a few counts. This chain connects TRBV11-2 to TRBJ2-2; D tentatively reads TRBD1 or TRBD2 (5 bases each). The CDR3 is 15 amino acids. Deletions cut 2 bases from V and 3 bases from J, with 10 bases between. Per the germline V gene, CDR1 is SGHAT and CDR2 is FQNNGV. CDR3 sequence: CASSLPRGDTGELFF. As DNA, the CDR3 is TGTGCCAGCAGCTTACCCCGAGGGGACACCGGGGAGCTGTTTTTT.